This TCR beta chain stems from a study of CD8+CD57+ T cells in acquired aplastic anemia. Study as a whole: An average of approximately 3.4 ug of DNA was obtained from sorted CD4+ and CD8+ cells.

This clonotype appeared a few times. No antigen is known for it. Whole-study results and caveats: A set of more than 25 CD8+ CDR3 sequences was shared between patients and controls, and these sequences appeared highly expressed in patients.

Trimming took 6 bases from V and 0 from J; bases not matched to a gene: 8. CDR3 length: 15 amino acids. Looked up from germline, CDR1 is ENHRY and CDR2 is SYGVKD. Sequencing was done on patients that had shown CD8+CD57+ cell expansion by flow cytometry. For CDR3 and TCR beta VDJ profiling, genomic DNA was the template used. Using its own MiXCR run on the reads, TCRdb lists one record per CDR3 protein. The sample lists about 200,000 distinct CDR3 sequences; around 50% were seen once. This TCR was sampled from a human donor with aplastic anemia. Sequenced input: sorted CD4+, CD8+, or CD8+CD57+ T cells (not recorded which) from PBMCs. This rearrangement joins TRBV10-3 to TRBJ2-7; 7 bases line up with TRBD1. CDR3 region: CAIRSADRASYEQYF. In nucleotides, the CDR3 is TGTGCCATCAGGAGCGCAGACAGGGCCTCCTACGAGCAGTACTTC.